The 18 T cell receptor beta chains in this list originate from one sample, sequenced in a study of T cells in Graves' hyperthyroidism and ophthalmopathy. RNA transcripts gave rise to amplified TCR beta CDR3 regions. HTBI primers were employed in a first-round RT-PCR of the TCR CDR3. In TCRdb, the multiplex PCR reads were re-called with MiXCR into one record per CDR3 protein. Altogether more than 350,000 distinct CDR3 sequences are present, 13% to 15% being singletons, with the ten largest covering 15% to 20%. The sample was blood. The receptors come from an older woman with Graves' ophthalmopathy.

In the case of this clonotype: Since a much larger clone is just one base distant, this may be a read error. CDR3 sequence (DNA): TGTGCCAGCAGTGGACTTAGCGGGAGGAACTACGAGCAGTACTTC. This gives the protein CASSGLSGRNYEQYF. The chain uses TRBV6-1 and TRBJ2-7, with TRBD2 identical over 10 bases. In germline, CDR1 is MNHNS, CDR2 SASEGT. The CDR3 covers 15 residues. The junction had 6 bases not matched to a gene; V was cut back by 4 bases and J by 3 bases.

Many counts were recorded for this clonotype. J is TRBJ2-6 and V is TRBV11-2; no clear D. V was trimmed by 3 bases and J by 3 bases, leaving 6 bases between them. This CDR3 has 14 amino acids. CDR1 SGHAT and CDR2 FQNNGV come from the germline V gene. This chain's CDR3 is CASSFGRGANVLTF. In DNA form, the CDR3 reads TGTGCCAGCAGCTTCGGGCGTGGGGCCAACGTCCTGACTTTC.

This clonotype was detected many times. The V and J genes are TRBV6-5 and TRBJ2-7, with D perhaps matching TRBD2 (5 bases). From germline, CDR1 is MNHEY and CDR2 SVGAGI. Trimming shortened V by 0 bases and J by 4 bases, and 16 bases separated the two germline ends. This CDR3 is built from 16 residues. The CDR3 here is CASSYSEARPPYEQYF. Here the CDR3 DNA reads TGTGCCAGCAGTTACTCGGAGGCTAGGCCTCCATACGAGCAGTACTTC.

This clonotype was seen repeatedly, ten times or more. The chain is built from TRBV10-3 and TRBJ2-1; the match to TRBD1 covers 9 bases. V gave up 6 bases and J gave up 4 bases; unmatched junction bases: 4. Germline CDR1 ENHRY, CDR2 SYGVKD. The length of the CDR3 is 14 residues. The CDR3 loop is CAISVGQGYNEQFF. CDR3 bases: TGTGCCATCAGCGTGGGACAGGGATACAATGAGCAGTTCTTC.

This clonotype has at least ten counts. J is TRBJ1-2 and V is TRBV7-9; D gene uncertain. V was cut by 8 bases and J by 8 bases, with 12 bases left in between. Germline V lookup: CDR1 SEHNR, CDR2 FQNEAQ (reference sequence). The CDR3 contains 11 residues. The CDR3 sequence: CASQTARGYTF. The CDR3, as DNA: TGTGCCAGCCAGACGGCCCGGGGCTACACCTTC.

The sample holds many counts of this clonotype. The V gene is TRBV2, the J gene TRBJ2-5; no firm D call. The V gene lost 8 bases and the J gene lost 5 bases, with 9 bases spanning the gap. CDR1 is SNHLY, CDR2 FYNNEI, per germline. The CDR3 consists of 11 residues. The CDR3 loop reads CASGLWETQYF. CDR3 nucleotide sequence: TGTGCCAGCGGGTTGTGGGAGACCCAGTACTTC.

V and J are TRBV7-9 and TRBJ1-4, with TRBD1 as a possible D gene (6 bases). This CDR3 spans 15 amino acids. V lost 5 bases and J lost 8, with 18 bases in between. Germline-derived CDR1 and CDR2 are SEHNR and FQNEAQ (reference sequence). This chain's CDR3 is CASSSQGRGLEKLFF. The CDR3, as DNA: TGTGCCAGCAGCAGCCAGGGGCGCGGTTTAGAAAAACTGTTTTTT.

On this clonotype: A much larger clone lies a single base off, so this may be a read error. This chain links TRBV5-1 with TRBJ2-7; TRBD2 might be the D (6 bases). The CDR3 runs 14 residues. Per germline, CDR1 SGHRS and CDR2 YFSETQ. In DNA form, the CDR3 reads TGTGCCAGCAGCCTGTCGACTAGGCTGTACGAGCAGTACTTC. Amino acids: CASSLSTRLYEQYF.

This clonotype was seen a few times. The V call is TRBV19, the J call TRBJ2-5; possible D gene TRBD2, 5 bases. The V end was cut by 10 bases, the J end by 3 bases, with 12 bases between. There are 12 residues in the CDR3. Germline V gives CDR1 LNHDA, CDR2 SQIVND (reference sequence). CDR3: CAISDGKETQYF. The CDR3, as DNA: TGTGCCATCTCGGACGGGAAAGAGACCCAGTACTTC. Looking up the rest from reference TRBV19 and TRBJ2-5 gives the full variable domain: DGGITQSPKYLFRKEGQNVTLSCEQNLNHDAMYWYRQDPGQGLRLIYYSQIVNDFQKGDIAEGYSVSREKKESFPLTVTSAQKNPTAFYLCAISDGKETQYFGPGTRLLVL.

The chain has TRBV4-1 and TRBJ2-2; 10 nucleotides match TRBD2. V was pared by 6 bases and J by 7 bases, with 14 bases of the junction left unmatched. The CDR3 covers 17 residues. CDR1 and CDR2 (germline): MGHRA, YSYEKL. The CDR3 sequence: CASRVAGGREVGGELFF. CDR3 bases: TGCGCCAGCAGGGTAGCGGGAGGCCGCGAGGTGGGCGGGGAGCTGTTTTTT.

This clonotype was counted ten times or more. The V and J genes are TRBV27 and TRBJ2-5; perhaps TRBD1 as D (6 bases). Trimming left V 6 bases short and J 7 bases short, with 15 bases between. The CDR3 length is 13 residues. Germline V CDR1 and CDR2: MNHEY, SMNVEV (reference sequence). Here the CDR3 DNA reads TGTGCCAGCAGCTCCGGGACAACGGGGACCCAGTACTTC. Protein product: CASSSGTTGTQYF.

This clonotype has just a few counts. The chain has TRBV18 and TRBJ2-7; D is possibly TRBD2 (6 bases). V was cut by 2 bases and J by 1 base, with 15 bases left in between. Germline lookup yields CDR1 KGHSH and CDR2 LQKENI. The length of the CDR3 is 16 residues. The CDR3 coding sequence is TGTGCCAGCTCACCAAGTTCCGGGACTTGGTCCTACGAGCAGTACTTC. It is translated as CASSPSSGTWSYEQYF.

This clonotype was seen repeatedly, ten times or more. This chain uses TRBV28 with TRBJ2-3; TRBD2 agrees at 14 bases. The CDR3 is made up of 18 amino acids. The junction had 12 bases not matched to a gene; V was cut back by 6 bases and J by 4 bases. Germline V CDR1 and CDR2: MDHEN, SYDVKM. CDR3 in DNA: TGTGCCAGCAGCACCGGGACTAGCGGGAGAAGGCCCCCAGATACGCAGTATTTT. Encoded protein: CASSTGTSGRRPPDTQYF.

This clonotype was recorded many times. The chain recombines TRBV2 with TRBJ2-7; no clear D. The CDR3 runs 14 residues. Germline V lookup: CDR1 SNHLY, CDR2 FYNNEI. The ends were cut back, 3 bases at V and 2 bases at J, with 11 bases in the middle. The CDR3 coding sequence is TGTGCCAGCAGTGAGTCCAGGTCAACCTACGAGCAGTACTTC. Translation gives CASSESRSTYEQYF.

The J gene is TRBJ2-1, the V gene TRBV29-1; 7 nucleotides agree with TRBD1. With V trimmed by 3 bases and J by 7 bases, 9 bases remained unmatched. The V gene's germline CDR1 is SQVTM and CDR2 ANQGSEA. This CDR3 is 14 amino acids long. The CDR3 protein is CSVDSRGSKNEQFF. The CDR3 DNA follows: TGCAGCGTTGACAGCAGGGGGAGTAAAAATGAGCAGTTCTTC.

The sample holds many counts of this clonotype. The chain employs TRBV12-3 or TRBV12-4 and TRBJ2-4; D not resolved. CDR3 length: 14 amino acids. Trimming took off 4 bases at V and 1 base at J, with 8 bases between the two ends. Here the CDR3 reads CASSSPRAKNIQYF. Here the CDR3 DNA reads TGTGCCAGCAGTTCCCCGAGGGCCAAAAACATTCAGTACTTC.

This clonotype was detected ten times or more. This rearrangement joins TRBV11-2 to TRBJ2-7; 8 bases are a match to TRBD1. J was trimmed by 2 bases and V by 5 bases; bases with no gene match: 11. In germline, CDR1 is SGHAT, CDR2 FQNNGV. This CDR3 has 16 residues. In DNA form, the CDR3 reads TGTGCCAGCAGCCCCCAGGGGGCAGGAGTGACCTACGAGCAGTACTTC. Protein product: CASSPQGAGVTYEQYF.

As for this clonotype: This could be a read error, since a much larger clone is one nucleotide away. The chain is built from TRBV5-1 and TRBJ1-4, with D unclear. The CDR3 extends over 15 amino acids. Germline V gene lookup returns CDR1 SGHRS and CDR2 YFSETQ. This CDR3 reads CASSPTGGVREKLSF. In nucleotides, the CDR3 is TGCGCCAGCAGTCCTACGGGCGGGGTTCGAGAAAAACTGTCTTTT.